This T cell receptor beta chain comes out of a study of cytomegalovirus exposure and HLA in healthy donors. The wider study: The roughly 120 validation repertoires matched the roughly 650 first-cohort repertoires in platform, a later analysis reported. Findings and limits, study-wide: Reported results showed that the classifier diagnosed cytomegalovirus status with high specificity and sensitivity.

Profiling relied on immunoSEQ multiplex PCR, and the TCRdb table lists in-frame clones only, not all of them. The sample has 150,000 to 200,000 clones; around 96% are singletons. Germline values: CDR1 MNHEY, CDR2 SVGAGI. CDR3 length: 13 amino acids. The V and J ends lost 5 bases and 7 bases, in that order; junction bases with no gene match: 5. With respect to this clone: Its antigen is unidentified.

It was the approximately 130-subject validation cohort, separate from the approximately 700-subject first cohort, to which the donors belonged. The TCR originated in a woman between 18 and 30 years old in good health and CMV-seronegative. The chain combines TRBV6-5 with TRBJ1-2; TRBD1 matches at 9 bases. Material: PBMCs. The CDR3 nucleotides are TGTGCCAGCAGTAGGGGACAGGGATCTGGCTACACCTTC. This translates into CASSRGQGSGYTF.